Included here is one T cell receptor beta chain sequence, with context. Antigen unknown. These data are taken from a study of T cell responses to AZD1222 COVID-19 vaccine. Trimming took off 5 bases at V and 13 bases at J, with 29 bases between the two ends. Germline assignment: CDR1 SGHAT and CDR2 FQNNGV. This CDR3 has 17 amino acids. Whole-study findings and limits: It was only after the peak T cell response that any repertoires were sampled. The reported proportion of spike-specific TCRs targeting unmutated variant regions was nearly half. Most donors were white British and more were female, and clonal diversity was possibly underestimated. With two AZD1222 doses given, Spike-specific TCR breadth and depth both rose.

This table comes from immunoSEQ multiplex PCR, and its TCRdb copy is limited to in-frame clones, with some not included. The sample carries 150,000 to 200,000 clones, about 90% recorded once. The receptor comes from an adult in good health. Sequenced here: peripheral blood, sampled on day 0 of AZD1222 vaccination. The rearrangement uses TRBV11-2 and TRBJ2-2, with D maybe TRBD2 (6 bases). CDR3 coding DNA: TGTGCCAGCAGCCCGCTAGGTACGAACACCGGGAGCCGAGCGCTGTTTTTT. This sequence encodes CASSPLGTNTGSRALFF. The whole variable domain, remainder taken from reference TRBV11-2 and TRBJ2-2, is EAGVAQSPRYKIIEKRQSVAFWCNPISGHATLYWYQQILGQGPKLLIQFQNNGVVDDSQLPKDRFSAERLKGVDSTLKIQPAKLEDSAVYLCASSPLGTNTGSRALFFGEGSRLTVL.